These 20 T cell receptor beta chains were sequenced from one sample in a study of technical replicates of blood from several donors (dated by TCRdb to between 2016 and 2019). Receptors were amplified or captured by the immunoSEQ multiplex PCR assay. TCRdb holds this immuneACCESS table with in-frame rearrangements only. Some clones are missing; in checked studies, unresolved V genes explain under half, and the rest has no known cause. The sample table lists around 81,000 clones, 95% of them with a count of one. Clones ranked in the top ten supply 0.3% to 0.4% of the sample. The sequenced sample was T cells isolated from PBMCs. These receptors all stem from a human donor in good health.

The genes are TRBV27 and TRBJ1-1; D is perhaps TRBD1 (5 bases). In germline, CDR1 is MNHEY, CDR2 SMNVEV (reference sequence). The CDR3 has 16 amino acids. The V and J ends lost 4 bases and 0 bases respectively, with 15 bases between them. The CDR3 reads CASSYRGASMNTEAFF. CDR3 nucleotides: TGTGCCAGCAGTTATCGTGGGGCCAGTATGAACACTGAAGCTTTCTTT.

The V and J genes are TRBV27 and TRBJ2-5; no firm D call. The CDR3 sequence is 14 residues long. Germline V CDR1 and CDR2: MNHEY, SMNVEV (reference sequence). Trimming cost V 2 bases and J 5 bases, with 12 bases left between them. CDR3 in amino acids: CASSLNPLRETQYF. The CDR3 DNA follows: TGTGCCAGCAGTTTAAACCCCCTACGGGAGACCCAGTACTTC.

The chain has TRBV6-5 and TRBJ2-1; TRBD2 aligns across 11 bases. V was clipped by 6 bases and J by 4 bases; unmatched bases: 5. Germline lookup yields CDR1 MNHEY and CDR2 SVGAGI. CDR3 length: 15 amino acids. The DNA for the CDR3 is TGTGCCAGCAGACTAGCGGGAGAAGGGTACAATGAGCAGTTCTTC. Residues: CASRLAGEGYNEQFF.

V gene TRBV28 combines with J gene TRBJ1-2; D remains unclear. The CDR3 length is 14 residues. V lost 6 bases to trimming and J lost 6 bases, with 17 bases between them. Germline CDR1 and CDR2: MDHEN and SYDVKM. The CDR3 sequence is CASSFNANPHGYTF. The CDR3 DNA reads as TGTGCCAGCAGCTTCAACGCTAATCCTCATGGCTACACCTTC.

The gene calls are TRBV11-1 and TRBJ1-2; TRBD1 matches 8 bases. CDR1 is SGHAT, CDR2 FQDESV, per germline (reference sequence). This CDR3 spans 14 amino acids. After removal of 3 bases from V and 11 bases from J, the junction contained 11 bases not matched to a gene. CDR3: CASSLAGDRRGYTF. CDR3 bases: TGTGCCAGCAGCTTGGCAGGGGACAGGAGGGGTTACACCTTC.

The chain uses TRBV10-1 and TRBJ2-3, with 11 bases identical to TRBD2. V lost 5 bases, J lost 2 bases, and 3 bases stayed unmatched. This CDR3 region has 15 residues. Germline lookup yields CDR1 WNHNN and CDR2 SYGVQD (reference sequence). As DNA, the CDR3 is TGCGCCAGCAGTTCGACTAGCGGGATCACAGATACGCAGTATTTT. Its protein product is CASSSTSGITDTQYF.

The chain joins TRBV28 to TRBJ1-5; tentatively, D is TRBD1 (5 bases). Germline values: CDR1 MDHEN, CDR2 SYDVKM. Between the trimmed V and J ends, which lost 1 base and 6 bases, there was a span of 10 bases. CDR3 length equals 14 residues. The CDR3 here is CASSLLTTVQPQHF. In nucleotides, the CDR3 is TGTGCCAGCAGTTTATTAACGACAGTTCAGCCCCAGCATTTT.

The chain links TRBV2 to TRBJ2-1, with TRBD2 matching 12 bases. The CDR3 runs to 16 residues. Germline V gene sequence: CDR1 SNHLY, CDR2 FYNNEI. V shed 2 bases, J shed 7 bases, and the junction held 6 bases outside the gene matches. The DNA of the CDR3 is TGTGCCAGCAGTGAACTAGCGGGAGGGCCAATGAATGAGCAGTTCTTC. Translating gives CASSELAGGPMNEQFF.

The chain uses TRBV5-6 and TRBJ1-1; D perhaps matches TRBD1 (5 bases). From germline, CDR1 is SGHDT and CDR2 YYEEEE. With 5 bases removed from V and 1 base from J, the gap between germline ends came to 18 bases. This CDR3 region has 16 residues. The CDR3 nucleotides read TGTGCCAGCAGGTCCTGGGGGGACCCCCCGAACACTGAAGCTTTCTTT. It specifies CASRSWGDPPNTEAFF.

This chain uses TRBV7-9 with TRBJ1-1; no clear D. This CDR3 is 15 amino acids long. Trimming removed 0 bases from V and 0 bases from J, with 8 bases in between. CDR1 and CDR2 (germline): SEHNR, FQNEAQ (reference sequence). CDR3 coding DNA: TGTGCCAGCAGCTTAGCGCGGGGAATGAACACTGAAGCTTTCTTT. Its translation is CASSLARGMNTEAFF.

V gene TRBV6-1 combines with J gene TRBJ2-2, with TRBD2 as a possible D gene (6 bases). Germline V gene sequence: CDR1 MNHNS, CDR2 SASEGT. V was trimmed by 8 bases and J by 7 bases, leaving 17 bases between them. The CDR3 totals 14 residues. The CDR3 loop is CASGRERGFGELFF. For the CDR3, the DNA is TGTGCCAGCGGCCGGGAGAGGGGTTTCGGGGAGCTGTTTTTT.

The chain is built from TRBV4-3 and TRBJ1-4; D call uncertain. This CDR3 region has 17 residues. Germline V CDR1 and CDR2: LGHNA, YSLEER. V lost 1 base to trimming and J lost 2 bases, with 14 bases between them. CDR3 coding DNA: TGCGCCAGCAGCCAAGCTCCCATCGGGTCCACTAATGAAAAACTGTTTTTT. Encoded protein: CASSQAPIGSTNEKLFF.

This chain connects TRBV7-8 to TRBJ1-2, with TRBD1 matching 9 bases. This CDR3 has 13 amino acids. In germline, CDR1 is SGHVS, CDR2 FQNEAQ. V shed 5 bases, J shed 6 bases, and the junction held 4 bases outside the gene matches. CDR3 sequence (DNA): TGTGCCAGCAGCGTACAGGGGGCGGATGGCTACACCTTC. As protein: CASSVQGADGYTF.

V gene TRBV11-2 combines with J gene TRBJ2-4; D is possibly TRBD1 (5 bases). Trimming removed 1 base from V and 11 bases from J, with 6 bases in between. There are 11 residues in the CDR3. In germline, CDR1 is SGHAT, CDR2 FQNNGV. The CDR3 here is CASSLGGLQYF. The CDR3 nucleotides read TGTGCCAGCAGCTTAGGGGGCCTTCAGTACTTC.

The chain is built from TRBV27 and TRBJ2-5; 7 bases match TRBD1. Per the germline V gene, CDR1 is MNHEY and CDR2 is SMNVEV (reference sequence). This CDR3 region has 15 residues. V lost 2 bases, J lost 4 bases, and 7 bases stayed unmatched. The CDR3 is CASSLVRGIGETQYF. The DNA for the CDR3 is TGTGCCAGCAGTTTAGTCAGGGGGATCGGAGAGACCCAGTACTTC.

This chain joins TRBV4-1 and TRBJ2-3, with D perhaps matching TRBD1 (5 bases). Trimming stripped 2 bases from V and 4 bases from J, with 10 bases between. CDR3 length: 14 amino acids. Germline values: CDR1 MGHRA, CDR2 YSYEKL. The CDR3 DNA sequence: TGCGCCAGCAGCCAAATCTGGGGCCCAGATACGCAGTATTTT. This encodes CASSQIWGPDTQYF.

V usage is TRBV4-3 and J usage is TRBJ2-7, with TRBD2 matching over 11 bases. Looked up from germline, CDR1 is LGHNA and CDR2 is YSLEER. V was clipped by 3 bases and J by 3 bases; unmatched bases: 7. The CDR3 spans 16 residues. The CDR3 region has the DNA TGCGCCAGCAGCCACGAACTAGCGGGGGAGAACTACGAGCAGTACTTC. Amino acid sequence: CASSHELAGENYEQYF.

J is TRBJ2-7 and V is TRBV7-9; D is possibly TRBD1 (6 bases). Germline lookup yields CDR1 SEHNR and CDR2 FQNEAQ (reference sequence). This CDR3 contains 15 residues. The V end lost 2 bases, the J end lost 2 bases, and 13 bases lay between the germline ends. This CDR3 reads CASSLTRGIAYEQYF. The CDR3, as DNA: TGTGCCAGCAGCTTAACTAGGGGGATTGCCTACGAGCAGTACTTC.

The chain combines TRBV6-1 with TRBJ1-4; D ambiguous. The CDR3 has 14 residues. Germline assignment: CDR1 MNHNS and CDR2 SASEGT. The V end lost 3 bases, the J end lost 5 bases, and 10 bases lay between the germline ends. The CDR3 sequence: CASSDAQANEKLFF. The CDR3 region has the DNA TGTGCCAGCAGTGATGCCCAGGCCAATGAAAAACTGTTTTTT.

The chain has TRBV7-9 and TRBJ2-1; 13 bases fit TRBD2. The V segment lost 6 bases and the J segment 7 bases; nucleotides outside the gene matches: 6. From germline, CDR1 is SEHNR and CDR2 FQNEAQ (reference sequence). This CDR3 spans 15 amino acids. In DNA form, the CDR3 reads TGTGCCAGCAGACTTGGACTAGCGGGAGATAATGAGCAGTTCTTC. It yields the protein CASRLGLAGDNEQFF.